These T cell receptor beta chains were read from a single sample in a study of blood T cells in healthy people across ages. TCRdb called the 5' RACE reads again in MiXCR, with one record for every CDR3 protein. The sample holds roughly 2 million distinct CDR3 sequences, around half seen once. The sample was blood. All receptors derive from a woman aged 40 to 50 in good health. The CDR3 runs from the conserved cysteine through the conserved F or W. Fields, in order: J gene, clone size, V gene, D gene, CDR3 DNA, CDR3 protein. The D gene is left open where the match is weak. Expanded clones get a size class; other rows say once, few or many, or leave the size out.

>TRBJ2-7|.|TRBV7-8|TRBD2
TGTGCCAGCAGCTTAGTCATAGCGGGGGGCAGCTCCTACGAGCAGTACTTC
CASSLVIAGGSSYEQYF
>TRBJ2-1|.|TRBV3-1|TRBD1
TGTGCCAGCACTCAACGACAGGGTATCCGAGAGACCCAGTTCTTC
CASTQRQGIRETQFF
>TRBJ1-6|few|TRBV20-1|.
TGCAGTGCTGAATTTGGGGGGAGAGGCAGATCACCCCTCCACTTT
CSAEFGGRGRSPLHF
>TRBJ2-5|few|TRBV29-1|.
TGCAGCGTTGAAGATTTCGCAGAAACCCAAGAGACCCAGTACTTC
CSVEDFAETQETQYF
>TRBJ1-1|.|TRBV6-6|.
TGTGCCAGCACCGTGGCAGGGATCGGTGAAGCTTTCTTT
CASTVAGIGEAFF
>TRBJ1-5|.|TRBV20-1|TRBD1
TGCAGTGCGGAGACAGGGTTCAGTCAGCCCCAGCATTTT
CSAETGFSQPQHF
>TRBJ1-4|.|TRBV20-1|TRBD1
TGCAGTGCCATCTCGGGACAGCAAAGTGAAAAACTGTTTTTT
CSAISGQQSEKLFF
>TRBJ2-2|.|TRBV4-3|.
TGCGCCAGCAGCCAAGACGGGTACGGGGAGCTGTTTTTT
CASSQDGYGELFF
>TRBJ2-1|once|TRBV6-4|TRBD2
TGTGCCAGCAGTAGGCTAGCGGGGGCGAACAATGGGCAGTTCTTC
CASSRLAGANNGQFF
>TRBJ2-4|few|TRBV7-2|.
TGTGCCAGCAGCATCGGGCTGGCGTCCTCTATGGCCAAAAACATTCAGTACTTC
CASSIGLASSMAKNIQYF
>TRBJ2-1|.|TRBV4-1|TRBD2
TGCGCCAGCAGCCAACCGGGACTATTCAATGAGCAGTTCTTC
CASSQPGLFNEQFF
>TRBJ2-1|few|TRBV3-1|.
TGTGCCAGCAGCCAAGCGGGAACCGGTGAGCAGTTCTTC
CASSQAGTGEQFF
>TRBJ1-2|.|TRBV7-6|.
TGTGCCAGCAGCTTAGGGGAGGGGAACTATGGCTACACCTTC
CASSLGEGNYGYTF
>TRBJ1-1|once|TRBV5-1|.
TGCGCCAGCAGCTTTGGCGTAGGGGGGCTGGGCACTGAAGCTTTCTTT
CASSFGVGGLGTEAFF
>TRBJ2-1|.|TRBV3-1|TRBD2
TGTGCCAGCAGCCAAGAGGATGGAACAGGGAACGGACTAGCGGTCCGGTACAATGAGCAGTTCTTC
CASSQEDGTGNGLAVRYNEQFF
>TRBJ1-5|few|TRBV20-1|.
TGCAGTGCTAGGGCCCTCGGCCTGGGCAATCAGCCCCAGCATTTT
CSARALGLGNQPQHF
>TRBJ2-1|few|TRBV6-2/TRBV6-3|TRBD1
TGTGCCAGCAGTCAGGCGGGACAGGGAAAGTACAATGAGCAGTTCTTC
CASSQAGQGKYNEQFF
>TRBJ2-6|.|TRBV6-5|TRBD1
TGTGCCAGCAGTTATAGACAGGGGTCGGCTGGGGCCAACGTCCTGACTTTC
CASSYRQGSAGANVLTF
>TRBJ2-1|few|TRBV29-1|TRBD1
TGCAGCGTTTTCCCGACAGGGAGCTCCTACAATGAGCAGTTCTTC
CSVFPTGSSYNEQFF
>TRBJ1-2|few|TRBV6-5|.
TGTGCCAGCAGTTATCAACTACAGGGAGCTAACTATGGCTACACCTTC
CASSYQLQGANYGYTF
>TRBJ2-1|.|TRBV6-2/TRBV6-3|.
TGTGCCAGCAGTTACTCGATGTCGGGGGAAAGTTGGAATGAGCAGTTCTTC
CASSYSMSGESWNEQFF
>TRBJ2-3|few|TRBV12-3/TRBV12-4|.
TGTGCCAGCAGTCCCCCAGTAAGCACAGATACGCAGTATTTT
CASSPPVSTDTQYF
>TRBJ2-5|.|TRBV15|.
TGTGCCACCAGCAGAGATAAGGCGGTGCAAGAGACCCAGTACTTC
CATSRDKAVQETQYF
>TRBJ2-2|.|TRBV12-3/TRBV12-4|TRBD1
TGTGCCAGCAGTCCCGACAGGGACAACACCGGGGAGCTGTTTTTT
CASSPDRDNTGELFF
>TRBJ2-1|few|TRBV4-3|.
TGCGCCAGCAGCCAAGACTGGACTGAGCAGTTCTTC
CASSQDWTEQFF
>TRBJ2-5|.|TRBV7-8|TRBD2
TGTGCCAGCTTTAGCGGGGGGGGTCACCCTGAGACCCAGTACTTC
CASFSGGGHPETQYF
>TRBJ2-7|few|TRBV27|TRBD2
TGTGCCAGCAGTTTATCGTCGGGGGGGGTCGCCTACGAGCAGTACTTC
CASSLSSGGVAYEQYF
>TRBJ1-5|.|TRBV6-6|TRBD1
TGTGCCAGCAGGGACAGGGGAAAGGTTCAGCCCCAGCATTTT
CASRDRGKVQPQHF
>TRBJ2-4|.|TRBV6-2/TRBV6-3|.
TGTGCCAGCAGTCCTCAACGACAGACCCTAGCCAAAAACATTCAGTACTTC
CASSPQRQTLAKNIQYF
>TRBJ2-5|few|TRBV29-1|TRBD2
TGCAGCGTTTTTGTTAGCGGGGGGCCCCTGGAAGAGACCCAGTACTTC
CSVFVSGGPLEETQYF
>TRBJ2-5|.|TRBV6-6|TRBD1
TGTGCCAGCAGGCCATCGACAGGGCAAGAGACCCAGTACTTC
CASRPSTGQETQYF
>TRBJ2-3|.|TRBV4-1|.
TGTGCCAGCAGCTTAGAGGGCAGGGTGGCAGATACGCAGTATTTT
CASSLEGRVADTQYF
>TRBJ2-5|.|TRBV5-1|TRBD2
TGCGCCGACAGGACTAGCCTAATGGTCGAGACCCAGTACTTC
CADRTSLMVETQYF
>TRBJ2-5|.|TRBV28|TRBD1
TGTGCCAGCAGTTCGGGCCCGACAGGGGGCTTGGAGACCCAGTACTTC
CASSSGPTGGLETQYF
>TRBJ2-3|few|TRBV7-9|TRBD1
TGTGCCAGCAGCTTAGCGCTTTCCCGGGACAGGGGAGCAGATACGCAGTATTTT
CASSLALSRDRGADTQYF
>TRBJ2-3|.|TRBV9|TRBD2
TGTGCCAGCGGGGGGGATATGATTGATACGCAGTATTTT
CASGGDMIDTQYF
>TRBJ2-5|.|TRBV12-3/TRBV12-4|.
TGTGCCGGCAGTTTGGCCGAGACCCAGTACTTC
CAGSLAETQYF
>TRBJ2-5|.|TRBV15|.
TGTGCCACCAGCAGAGTGGGAGGGGGCCAAGAGACCCAGTACTTC
CATSRVGGGQETQYF
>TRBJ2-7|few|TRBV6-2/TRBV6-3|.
TGTGCCAGCAGTCCGCCGACTGATATGTACGAGCAGTACTTC
CASSPPTDMYEQYF
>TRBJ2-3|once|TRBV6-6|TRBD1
TGTGCCAGCTGCGTGACAGGGGCAGGGACAGATACGCAGTATTTT
CASCVTGAGTDTQYF
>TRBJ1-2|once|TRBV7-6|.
TGTGCCAGCAGCTTAGAGTCATCCGGAGCCTATGGCTACACCTTC
CASSLESSGAYGYTF
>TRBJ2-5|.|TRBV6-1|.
TGTGCCAGCAGGCGGGTTGAGCAGTACTTC
CASRRVEQYF
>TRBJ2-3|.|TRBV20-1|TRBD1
TGCAGTGCTTGTGGGACAGGGGGTAACACAGATACGCAGTATTTT
CSACGTGGNTDTQYF